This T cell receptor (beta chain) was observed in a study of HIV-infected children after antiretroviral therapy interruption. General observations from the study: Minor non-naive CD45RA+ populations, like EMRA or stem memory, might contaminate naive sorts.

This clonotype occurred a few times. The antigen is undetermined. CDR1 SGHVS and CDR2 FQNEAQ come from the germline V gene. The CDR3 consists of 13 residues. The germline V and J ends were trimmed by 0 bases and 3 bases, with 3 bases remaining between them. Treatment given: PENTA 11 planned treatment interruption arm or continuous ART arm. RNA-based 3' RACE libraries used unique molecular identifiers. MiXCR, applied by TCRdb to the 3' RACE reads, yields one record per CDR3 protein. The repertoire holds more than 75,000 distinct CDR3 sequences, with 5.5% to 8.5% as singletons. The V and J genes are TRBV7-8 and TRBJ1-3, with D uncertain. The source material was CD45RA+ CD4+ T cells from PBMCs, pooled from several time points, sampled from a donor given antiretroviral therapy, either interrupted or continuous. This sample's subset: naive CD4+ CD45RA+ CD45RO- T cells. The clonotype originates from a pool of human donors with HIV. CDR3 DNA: TGTGCCAGCAGCTTAGCCAGTGGAAACACCATATATTTT. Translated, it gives CASSLASGNTIYF.